These T cell receptor beta chains were read from a single sample in a study of patients and donors after allogeneic stem cell transplantation. In TCRdb, the RT-PCR reads were re-called with MiXCR into one record per CDR3 protein. The table shows about 57,000 distinct CDR3 sequences, with less than 15% occurring only once. Specimen: blood, either unsorted or a sorted T cell fraction (not recorded which). These receptors were taken from a human donor who was either an allogeneic HSCT recipient or a stem cell or donor lymphocyte infusion donor (not recorded which). It is not recorded whose cells these are; they may come from a transplant donor. The CDR3 runs from the conserved cysteine through the conserved F or W. The order of the fields is D gene, V gene, CDR3 length, CDR3 protein. D genes are given only for firm matches.

. TRBV29-1 14 CSVARTAFQGTQYF
TRBD1 TRBV12-3/TRBV12-4 15 CASSLEDRVGGEQYF
TRBD1 TRBV29-1 15 CSVHRGRRSNQPQHF
TRBD1 TRBV29-1 13 CSVQQGYQETQYF
TRBD1 TRBV9 19 CASSVAGTGLLPGANVLTF
. TRBV11-3 17 CASSLALGAGAWNEQFF
. TRBV7-9 16 CASSSVGGRFEDEQYF
. TRBV20-1 14 CSARKLLLSYEQYF
TRBD1 TRBV12-3/TRBV12-4 15 CASSLGGLNTAELFF
TRBD1 TRBV9 14 CASSVGTGPYEQYF
. TRBV20-1 13 CSARTGSDYEQYF
. TRBV6-6 20 CASRALTGHETPRGIYEQYF
. TRBV5-1 14 CASSLEGLNQPQHF
. TRBV12-3/TRBV12-4 14 CASSLNLGGETQYF
. TRBV14 15 CASSQDFGRGRGYTF
. TRBV12-3/TRBV12-4 15 CASSSPRAEEETQYF
TRBD1 TRBV7-6 14 CASSFGQGGTEAFF
TRBD2 TRBV20-1 15 CSASPPLTSDDEQFF
. TRBV6-5 14 CASSYRWGKETQYF
TRBD1 TRBV4-2 14 CASSPWTGGETQYF
. TRBV27 16 CASSLTWPAANTEAFF
. TRBV5-6 14 CASSLKGAKNIQYF
. TRBV7-8 16 CASSAGQPRYNTEAFF
TRBD1 TRBV27 15 CASTKRGPNTGELFF
. TRBV9 13 CASSEGEGGEQYF
. TRBV5-1 12 CASSLGSNEAFF
. TRBV19 13 CASTMTVNSPLHF
. TRBV9 15 CASSFRDTYTGELFF
. TRBV6-1 13 CASSESESYEQYF
. TRBV12-3/TRBV12-4 18 CASSSPPGLQGEDSPLHF
TRBD2 TRBV10-3 15 CAIGRLAGGEDTQYF
. TRBV4-2 15 CASSQYLSGSYEQYF
. TRBV18 14 CASSPLGSNQPQHF
TRBD2 TRBV7-8 15 CASSLGSSGGYEQFF
. TRBV7-2 13 CASSPRGGYEQYF
. TRBV19 14 CASSIGTTNYGYTF
TRBD2 TRBV6-6 19 CASSYGLAGGITLYNEQFF
TRBD2 TRBV27 17 CASSSLASGTLTDTQYF
. TRBV6-5 16 CASSYSSPTTGYGYTF
TRBD1 TRBV18 13 CASSGTENSPLHF
TRBD2 TRBV12-3/TRBV12-4 15 CASSLGTRDLGEQYF
TRBD1 TRBV12-3/TRBV12-4 13 CASATGHTGELFF
. TRBV29-1 14 CSVEGFEDTYEQYF
. TRBV20-1 13 CSARGQVNTEAFF
TRBD2 TRBV13 17 CASSLQLAGASTGELFF
. TRBV7-8 12 CASSLDNEKLFF
TRBD2 TRBV5-4 16 CASSEIGLAGEYTQYF
TRBD2 TRBV10-3 15 CAISDLAGLYNEQFF
. TRBV27 11 CASSLTGELFF
TRBD2 TRBV7-9 15 CASSLAVAGDYEQYF